The 21 T cell receptor beta chains below all came from one sample that was sequenced in a study of T cell repertoires in cytomegalovirus infection. For these receptors, no antigen is known. TCRdb used MiXCR to reprocess the reads, holding one entry per CDR3 protein. The repertoire holds about 160,000 distinct CDR3 sequences, less than 25% seen once, with about 25% in the top ten. Sequences were derived from CD8+ T cells from cultured PBMCs, sampled from culture after CMV antigen stimulation. The receptors originated from a human donor in good health (CMV status not recorded). Some clones in this sample may be carry-over from other donors' samples.

The chain has TRBV28 and TRBJ2-7; 7 bases fit TRBD1. V lost 2 bases, J lost 2 bases, and 9 bases stayed unmatched. Germline values: CDR1 MDHEN, CDR2 SYDVKM. This CDR3 has 16 residues. CDR3 amino acids: CASSLDGQGVPYEQYF. CDR3 in DNA: TGTGCCAGCAGTTTAGATGGGCAGGGGGTCCCCTACGAGCAGTACTTC.

This clonotype showed up just a few times. This sequence joins TRBV12-5 and TRBJ2-7; D is unclear. The CDR3 length is 17 residues. The germline V gene encodes CDR1 LGHNT and CDR2 FRNRAP. V lost 0 bases, J lost 0 bases, and 15 bases lay in between. CDR3 DNA: TGTGCTAGTGGTTTGGTACAAAGGGTTTTTAGCTCCTACGAGCAGTACTTC. This gives the protein CASGLVQRVFSSYEQYF.

In this sample, this clonotype turned up a few times. J is TRBJ2-2 and V is TRBV30; 8 positions match TRBD1. V was clipped by 0 bases and J by 7 bases; unmatched bases: 1. Germline CDR1 and CDR2: GTSNPN and SVGIG (reference sequence). The CDR3 extends over 13 amino acids. CDR3 DNA sequence: TGTGCCTGGAGTGTACAGGGGGTCGGGGAGCTGTTTTTT. Translation: CAWSVQGVGELFF. Looking up the rest from reference TRBV30 and TRBJ2-2 gives the full variable domain: SQTIHQWPATLVQPVGSPLSLECTVEGTSNPNLYWYRQAAGRGLQLLFYSVGIGQISSEVPQNLSASRPQDRQFILSSKKLLLSDSGFYLCAWSVQGVGELFFGEGSRLTVL.

The rearrangement links TRBV6-1 to TRBJ2-1, with 8 bases lining up with TRBD1. Germline-derived CDR1 and CDR2 are MNHNS and SASEGT. V lost 3 bases and J lost 2; bases outside the gene matches: 3. The CDR3 totals 15 residues. This CDR3 reads CASSETGEAYNEQFF. The CDR3, as DNA: TGTGCCAGCAGTGAGACAGGGGAAGCCTACAATGAGCAGTTCTTC.

This clonotype was recorded a few times. The genes are TRBV5-4 and TRBJ2-5; D might be TRBD2 (7 bases). The V end was cut by 5 bases, the J end by 2 bases, with 13 bases between. Germline V gives CDR1 SGHNT, CDR2 YYREEE (reference sequence). CDR3 length: 14 amino acids. The CDR3 is CASREGGAQETQYF. As DNA, the CDR3 is TGTGCCAGCAGGGAGGGGGGGGCTCAAGAGACCCAGTACTTC.

This clonotype was seen a few times. The chain carries TRBV27 and TRBJ1-1; maybe TRBD1 (5 bases). The length of the CDR3 is 15 residues. Trimming pared 7 bases from V and 2 bases from J, leaving 17 bases between. CDR1 is MNHEY, CDR2 SMNVEV, per germline (reference sequence). CDR3 sequence reads: CASIYRMGVNTEAFF. CDR3 sequence (DNA): TGTGCCAGCATTTACCGAATGGGGGTAAACACTGAAGCTTTCTTT.

This clonotype was found a few times. The J gene is TRBJ2-1, the V gene TRBV6-5; D remains ambiguous. The CDR3 is 14 amino acids. V was pared by 5 bases and J by 4 bases, with 12 bases between. CDR1 and CDR2 (germline): MNHEY, SVGAGI. This CDR3 reads CASSRAETYNEQFF. The CDR3 DNA reads TGTGCCAGCAGTAGGGCAGAAACATACAATGAGCAGTTCTTC.

The chain employs TRBV11-2 and TRBJ2-1; D unresolved. Trimming removed 2 bases from V and 2 bases from J, with 10 bases in between. The CDR3 runs to 15 residues. Germline V lookup: CDR1 SGHAT, CDR2 FQNNGV. CDR3: CASSLSGITYNEQFF. The CDR3 DNA is TGTGCCAGCAGCTTATCTGGCATAACCTACAATGAGCAGTTCTTC.

This chain joins TRBV5-1 and TRBJ1-1; no clear D gene. V was trimmed by 2 bases and J by 2 bases, leaving 13 bases between them. The germline CDR1 and CDR2 sequences are SGHRS and YFSETQ. The CDR3 contains 15 residues. CDR3 DNA sequence: TGCGCCAGCAGCTTACATCCAGACACCAACACTGAAGCTTTCTTT. Its translation: CASSLHPDTNTEAFF. Full variable domain (outside the CDR3, taken from reference TRBV5-1 and TRBJ1-1): KAGVTQTPRYLIKTRGQQVTLSCSPISGHRSVSWYQQTPGQGLQFLFEYFSETQRNKGNFPGRFSGRQFSNSRSEMNVSTLELGDSALYLCASSLHPDTNTEAFFGQGTRLTVV.

The V gene is TRBV12-3 or TRBV12-4, the J gene TRBJ1-1; D gene uncertain. This CDR3 has 13 amino acids. Trimming removed 3 bases from V and 1 base from J, with 6 bases in between. The CDR3, as DNA: TGTGCCAGCAGTTTCGAGGGGAACACTGAAGCTTTCTTT. Encoded protein: CASSFEGNTEAFF.

This clonotype has only a few counts. The chain joins TRBV7-8 to TRBJ2-3; TRBD2 agrees at 7 bases. Germline V gene sequence: CDR1 SGHVS, CDR2 FQNEAQ. V shed 4 bases, J shed 6 bases, and the junction held 7 bases outside the gene matches. The CDR3 covers 14 residues. The CDR3 DNA follows: TGTGCCAGCAGCTCGACTAGCTCCTGGGATACGCAGTATTTT. Its translation: CASSSTSSWDTQYF.

The rearrangement joins TRBV20-1 to TRBJ1-5; D unclear. CDR1 and CDR2 from the germline V gene are DFQATT and SNEGSKA (reference sequence). This CDR3 has 11 amino acids. V was clipped by 3 bases and J by 13 bases, with 13 bases between them. The CDR3 reads CSASTERRQHF. The DNA for the CDR3 is TGCAGTGCTAGCACTGAAAGAAGACAGCATTTT.

There are many counts of this clonotype. The rearrangement joins TRBV12-3 or TRBV12-4 to TRBJ2-7; D is possibly TRBD1 (5 bases). V shed 3 bases and J shed 5 bases, with 11 bases lying between them. The CDR3 has 13 amino acids. DNA of the CDR3: TGTGCCAGCAGTTTGGGCAGGGTGAACGAGCAGTACTTC. It translates to CASSLGRVNEQYF.

As regards this clonotype: Because it lacks the conserved phenylalanine or tryptophan at the end, this CDR3 is likely a read error. The chain couples TRBV7-2 to TRBJ1-1; the match to TRBD1 covers 8 bases. Germline trimming cut 4 bases from V and 0 bases from J; bases unmatched to any gene: 1. This CDR3 is 14 amino acids long. The germline V gene encodes CDR1 SGHTA and CDR2 FQGNSA. The CDR3 loop is CASSWDRLNTEAFS. The CDR3, as DNA: TGTGCCAGCAGCTGGGACAGGCTGAACACTGAAGCTTTCTCT.

The sample holds a few counts of this clonotype. J is TRBJ1-6 and V is TRBV11-2; D may be TRBD1 (6 bases). With 2 bases removed from V and 10 bases from J, the gap between germline ends came to 15 bases. CDR1 and CDR2 (germline): SGHAT, FQNNGV. The CDR3 loop spans 15 amino acids. As DNA, the CDR3 is TGTGCCAGCAGCTTAACGGGCAGGGGAGTCTCACCCCTCCACTTT. Encoded protein: CASSLTGRGVSPLHF.

This clonotype turned up a few times. The rearrangement links TRBV7-9 to TRBJ2-1; TRBD2 agrees at 7 bases. The trim removed 4 bases at V and 1 base at J, leaving 10 bases unmatched. The CDR3 spans 17 residues. Germline values: CDR1 SEHNR, CDR2 FQNEAQ (reference sequence). The CDR3 protein is CASSSPPSGLSYNEQFF. In DNA, the CDR3 is TGTGCCAGCAGCTCCCCTCCTAGCGGACTATCCTACAATGAGCAGTTCTTC.

This clonotype has more than one count but fewer than ten. The V call is TRBV4-3, the J call TRBJ1-4, with 7 bases matching TRBD1. The V segment lost 4 bases and the J segment 5 bases; nucleotides outside the gene matches: 10. CDR1 and CDR2 from the germline V gene are LGHNA and YSLEER. The CDR3 totals 16 residues. CDR3: CASSLSRQGRNEKLFF. The CDR3 nucleotides read TGCGCCAGCAGCCTCTCTCGACAGGGTAGGAATGAAAAACTGTTTTTT.

V and J are TRBV20-1 and TRBJ2-7; possibly TRBD2 for D (6 bases). This CDR3 region has 12 residues. Germline V gene sequence: CDR1 DFQATT, CDR2 SNEGSKA (reference sequence). The V gene lost 0 bases and the J gene lost 3 bases, with 6 bases spanning the gap. CDR3 nucleotide sequence: TGCAGTGCTAGAGAGGGAGGCTACGAGCAGTACTTC. It is translated as CSAREGGYEQYF.

The chain employs TRBV4-1 and TRBJ1-1; unclear D gene. Trimming pared 2 bases from V and 8 bases from J, leaving 9 bases between. The CDR3 is 12 residues long. CDR1 is MGHRA and CDR2 is YSYEKL in the germline V gene. CDR3 sequence: CASSQHRNEAFF. The DNA for the CDR3 is TGCGCCAGCAGCCAACACCGGAACGAAGCTTTCTTT.

This clonotype was seen a handful of times. The genes are TRBV12-3 or TRBV12-4 and TRBJ1-1; D is perhaps TRBD1 (5 bases). The CDR3 is 14 amino acids. Deletions cut 8 bases from V and 4 bases from J, with 17 bases between. Here the CDR3 DNA reads TGTGCCAGCGGACCACTGGGGGGGGTCACTGAAGCTTTCTTT. This gives the protein CASGPLGGVTEAFF.

This clonotype came up a few times. V gene TRBV6-6 combines with J gene TRBJ2-7; D possibly matches TRBD1 or TRBD2 (5 bases each). This CDR3 has 14 amino acids. V was clipped by 5 bases and J by 1 base, with 12 bases between them. Looked up from germline, CDR1 is MNHNY and CDR2 is SVGAGI (reference sequence). The CDR3 sequence: CASSARDGSYEQYF. CDR3 sequence (DNA): TGTGCCAGCAGTGCCCGGGACGGATCCTACGAGCAGTACTTC.